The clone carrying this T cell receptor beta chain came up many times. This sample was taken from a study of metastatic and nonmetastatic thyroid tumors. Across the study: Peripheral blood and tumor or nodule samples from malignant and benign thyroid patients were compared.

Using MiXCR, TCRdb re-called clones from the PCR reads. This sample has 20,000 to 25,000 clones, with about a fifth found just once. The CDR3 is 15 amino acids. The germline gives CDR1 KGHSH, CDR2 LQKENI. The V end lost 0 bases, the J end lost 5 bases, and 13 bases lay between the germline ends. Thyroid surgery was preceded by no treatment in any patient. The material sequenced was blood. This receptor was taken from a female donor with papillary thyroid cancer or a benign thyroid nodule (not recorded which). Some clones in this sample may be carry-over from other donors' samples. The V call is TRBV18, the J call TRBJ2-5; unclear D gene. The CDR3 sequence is CASSPPRAQSETQYF. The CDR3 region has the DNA TGTGCCAGCTCACCACCGAGAGCCCAGAGCGAGACCCAGTACTTC.